Described below is a single T cell receptor (beta chain) sequence and its context. This record comes from a study of blood T cells in healthy people across ages. The CDR3 has 16 amino acids. With 5 bases clipped from V and 5 bases from J, the junction kept 11 bases outside the gene matches. The germline gives CDR1 SGHTA, CDR2 FQGNSA. Next came a second PCR, run for about 7 to 12 cycles, which used a sample-barcoded 5' primer along with a J-beta primer mix. TCRdb passed the 5' RACE reads through MiXCR, listing each CDR3 protein once. The table records 1.8 million or so distinct CDR3 sequences, 35% to 50% of them present only once.

The specimen was blood. The V and J genes are TRBV7-2 and TRBJ1-5; 8 nucleotides line up with TRBD1. The source is a human donor in good health. CDR3 DNA sequence: TGTGCCAGCAGCCGAACCTCAACAGGGGGATATCAGCCCCAGCATTTT. Its translation is CASSRTSTGGYQPQHF.